This T cell receptor (beta chain) comes out of a study of identical twins. The CDR3 totals 15 residues. The germline CDR1 and CDR2 sequences are SGHRS and YFSETQ. Trimming at V came to 0 bases and at J to 7 bases, leaving 7 bases not matched to a gene. A single record per CDR3 protein comes from TCRdb applying MiXCR to the 5' RACE reads. Altogether about 890,000 distinct CDR3 sequences are present, around an eighth being singletons, with the ten largest covering around 1.5%. At least ten counts were recorded for this clonotype. Separately, the same data were catalogued under a study of yellow fever vaccine responses in identical twins.

This receptor was taken from a woman under 30 in good health. Sequences were obtained from PBMCs. The chain has TRBV5-1 and TRBJ2-1, with TRBD2 matching 7 bases. Written as DNA, the CDR3 is TGCGCCAGCAGCTTGGAACCGGAGGGAGGGAATGAGCAGTTCTTC. Amino acid sequence: CASSLEPEGGNEQFF.